The clone carrying this T cell receptor (beta chain) was counted many times. Patients picked for sequencing had shown CD8+CD57+ cell expansion detected by flow cytometry. The template for TCR beta VDJ and CDR3 sequence profiling was genomic DNA. TCRdb recomputed calls from the reads with MiXCR, one row per CDR3 protein. Among some 200,000 distinct CDR3 sequences listed, under 55% were seen once. This sample is part of a study of CD8+CD57+ T cells in acquired aplastic anemia. CDR1 is SEHNR, CDR2 FQNEAQ, per germline (reference sequence). The CDR3 is 11 amino acids. Trimming removed 7 bases from V and 7 bases from J, with 10 bases in between.

The receptor's source is a human donor with aplastic anemia. This sequence joins TRBV7-9 and TRBJ1-2; D perhaps matches TRBD1 (5 bases). The specimen sequenced was sorted CD4+, CD8+, or CD8+CD57+ T cells (not recorded which) from PBMCs. The CDR3 region has the DNA TGTGCCAGCACTGCGGGGGGTGGCTACACCTTC. It encodes CASTAGGGYTF.